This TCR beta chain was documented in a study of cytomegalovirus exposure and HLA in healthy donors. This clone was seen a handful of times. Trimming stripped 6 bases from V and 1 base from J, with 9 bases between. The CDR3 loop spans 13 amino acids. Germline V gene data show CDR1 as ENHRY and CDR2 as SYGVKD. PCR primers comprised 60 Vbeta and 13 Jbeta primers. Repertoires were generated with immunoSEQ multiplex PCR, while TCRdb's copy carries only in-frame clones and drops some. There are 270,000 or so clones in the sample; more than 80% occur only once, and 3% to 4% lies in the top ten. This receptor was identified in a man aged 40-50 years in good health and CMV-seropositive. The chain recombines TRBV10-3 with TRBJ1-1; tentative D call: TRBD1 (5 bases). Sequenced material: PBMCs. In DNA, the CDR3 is TGTGCCATCAGCCAGGACAAGAACACTGAAGCTTTCTTT. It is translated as CAISQDKNTEAFF.